This TCR beta chain was documented in a study of T cell repertoires in cytomegalovirus infection. Trimming left V 3 bases short and J 0 bases short, with 9 bases between. CDR1 is LNHDA and CDR2 is SQIVND in the germline V gene (reference sequence). The CDR3 contains 15 residues. TCRdb itself ran the reads through MiXCR, one entry per CDR3 protein. The sample consists of some 680,000 distinct CDR3 sequences, 35% to 45% of them appearing once. In its sample, this clonotype was seen a few times. The receptor comes from a human donor in good health (CMV status not recorded). Some clones in this sample may be carry-over from other donors' samples. The V call is TRBV19, the J call TRBJ2-1; D call uncertain. The sequencing input was PBMCs. The CDR3 bases are TGTGCCAGTAGTATCGGGTTGAGCTCCTACAATGAGCAGTTCTTC. Protein: CASSIGLSSYNEQFF.